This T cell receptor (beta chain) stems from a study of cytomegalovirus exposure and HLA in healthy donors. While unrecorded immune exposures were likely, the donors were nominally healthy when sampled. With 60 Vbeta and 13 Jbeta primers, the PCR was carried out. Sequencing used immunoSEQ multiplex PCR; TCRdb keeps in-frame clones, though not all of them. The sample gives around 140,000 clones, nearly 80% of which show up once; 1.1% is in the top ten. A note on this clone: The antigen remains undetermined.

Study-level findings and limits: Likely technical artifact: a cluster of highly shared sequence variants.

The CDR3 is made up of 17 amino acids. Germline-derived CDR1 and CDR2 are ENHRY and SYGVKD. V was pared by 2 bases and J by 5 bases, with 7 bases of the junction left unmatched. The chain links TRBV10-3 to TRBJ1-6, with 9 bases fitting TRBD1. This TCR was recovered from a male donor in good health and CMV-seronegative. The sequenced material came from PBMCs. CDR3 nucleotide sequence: TGTGCCATCAGTGAGAGATTGGACAGGGGCGATAATTCACCCCTCCACTTT. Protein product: CAISERLDRGDNSPLHF.